This paragraph covers one T cell receptor beta chain sequence. The antigen remains undetermined. Profiling of TCR beta VDJ combinations and CDR3 sequences used genomic DNA as template. TCRdb re-analysed the reads in MiXCR, keeping a single row per CDR3 protein. This table holds 180,000 or so distinct CDR3 sequences, approximately 45% found once. Per germline, CDR1 LNHDA and CDR2 SQIVND (reference sequence). The CDR3 runs to 12 residues. V lost 0 bases, J lost 7 bases, and 3 bases lay in between. The source of the sample is a study of CD8+CD57+ T cells in acquired aplastic anemia. Study in general: There were some 11 million reads, on average, for CD4+ cells from healthy donors. The study, taken as a whole, reports: Overlapping CD8+ CDR3 repertoires of patients and controls contained around 30 shared sequences.

The V call is TRBV19, the J call TRBJ2-2, with D unresolved. The sequence was collected from a human donor in good health. The sequenced sample was sorted CD4+, CD8+, or CD8+CD57+ T cells (not recorded which) from PBMCs. In DNA form, the CDR3 reads TGTGCCAGTAGTATAGAGGACGGGGAGCTGTTTTTT. It specifies CASSIEDGELFF.